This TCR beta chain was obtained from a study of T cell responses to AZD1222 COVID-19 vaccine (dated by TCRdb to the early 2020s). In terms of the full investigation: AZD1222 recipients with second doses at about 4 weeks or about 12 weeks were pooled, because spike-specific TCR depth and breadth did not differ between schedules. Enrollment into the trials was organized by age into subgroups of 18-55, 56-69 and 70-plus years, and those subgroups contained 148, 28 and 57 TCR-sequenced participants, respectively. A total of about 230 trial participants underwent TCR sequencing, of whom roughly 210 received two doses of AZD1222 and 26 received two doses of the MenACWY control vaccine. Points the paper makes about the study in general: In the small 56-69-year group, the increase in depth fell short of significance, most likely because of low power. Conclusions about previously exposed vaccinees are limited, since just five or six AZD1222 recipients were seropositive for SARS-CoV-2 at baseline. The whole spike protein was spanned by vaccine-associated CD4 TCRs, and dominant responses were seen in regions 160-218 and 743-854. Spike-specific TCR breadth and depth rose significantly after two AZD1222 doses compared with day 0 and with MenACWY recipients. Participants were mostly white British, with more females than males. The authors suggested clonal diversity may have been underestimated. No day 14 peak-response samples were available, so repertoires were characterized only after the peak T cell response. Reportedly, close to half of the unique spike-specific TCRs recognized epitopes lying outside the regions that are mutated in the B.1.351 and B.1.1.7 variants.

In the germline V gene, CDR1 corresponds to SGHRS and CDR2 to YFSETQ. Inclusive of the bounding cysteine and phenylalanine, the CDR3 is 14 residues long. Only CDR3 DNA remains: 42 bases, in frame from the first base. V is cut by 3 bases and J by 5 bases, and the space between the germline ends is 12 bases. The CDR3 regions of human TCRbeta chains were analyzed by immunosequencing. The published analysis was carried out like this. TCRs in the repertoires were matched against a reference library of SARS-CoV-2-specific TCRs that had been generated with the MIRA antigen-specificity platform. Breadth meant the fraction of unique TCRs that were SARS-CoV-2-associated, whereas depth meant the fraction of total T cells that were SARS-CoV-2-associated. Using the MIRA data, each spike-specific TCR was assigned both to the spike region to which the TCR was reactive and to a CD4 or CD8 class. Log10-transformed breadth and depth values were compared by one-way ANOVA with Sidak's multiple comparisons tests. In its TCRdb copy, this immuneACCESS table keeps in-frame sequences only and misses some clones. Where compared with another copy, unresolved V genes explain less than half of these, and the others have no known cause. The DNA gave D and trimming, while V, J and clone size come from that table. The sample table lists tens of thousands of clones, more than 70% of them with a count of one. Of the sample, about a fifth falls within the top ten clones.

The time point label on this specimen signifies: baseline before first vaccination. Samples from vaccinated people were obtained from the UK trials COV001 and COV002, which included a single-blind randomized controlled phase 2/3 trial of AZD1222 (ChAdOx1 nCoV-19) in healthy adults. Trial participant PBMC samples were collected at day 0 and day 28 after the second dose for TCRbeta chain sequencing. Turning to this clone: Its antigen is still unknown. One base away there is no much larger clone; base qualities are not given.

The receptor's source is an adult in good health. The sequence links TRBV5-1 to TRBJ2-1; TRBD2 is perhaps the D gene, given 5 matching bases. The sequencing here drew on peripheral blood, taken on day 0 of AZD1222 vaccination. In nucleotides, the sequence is TGCGCCAGCAGCTATAGCACTAGAGACAATGAGCAGTTCTTC. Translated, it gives CASSYSTRDNEQFF.